These T cell receptor beta chains were read from a single sample in a study of blood T cell repertoires in COVID-19. The data were produced by immunoSEQ multiplex PCR, yet TCRdb's version contains in-frame clones alone and is incomplete. The profile shows about 98,000 clones, roughly 86% of them singletons. Sequences were obtained from peripheral blood. Every receptor here comes from a man aged 45-65 years with acute or convalescent COVID-19. CDR3s include the opening cysteine and the closing phenylalanine or tryptophan. The order of the fields is J gene, V gene, CDR3 protein.

j_call: TRBJ1-1
v_call: TRBV7-9
cdr3_aa: CASSLIQGAAAKAFF

j_call: TRBJ2-1
v_call: TRBV5-4
cdr3_aa: CASSYSATTYNEQFF

j_call: TRBJ2-4
v_call: TRBV5-4
cdr3_aa: CASSWGQGLDYF

j_call: TRBJ1-5
v_call: TRBV19
cdr3_aa: CASSTGISQPQHF

j_call: TRBJ2-7
v_call: TRBV19
cdr3_aa: CASSIGTSGSSEQYF

j_call: TRBJ2-3
v_call: TRBV10-1
cdr3_aa: CASSEGLAGEADTQYF

j_call: TRBJ2-1
v_call: TRBV5-1
cdr3_aa: CASSSLTGSGRGRYNEQFF

j_call: TRBJ2-1
v_call: TRBV6-5
cdr3_aa: CASSRHSGEGEQFF

j_call: TRBJ1-2
v_call: TRBV6-6
cdr3_aa: CASRDTGQTLGYTF

j_call: TRBJ1-2
v_call: TRBV4-2
cdr3_aa: CASSQGPAETYGYTF

j_call: TRBJ1-5
v_call: TRBV19
cdr3_aa: CASSMGGNQPQHF

j_call: TRBJ2-7
v_call: TRBV12-5
cdr3_aa: CASGVLAGGPVQEQYF

j_call: TRBJ1-6
v_call: TRBV19
cdr3_aa: CASRGGQTYNSPLHF

j_call: TRBJ1-3
v_call: TRBV7-6
cdr3_aa: CASSLTTGLRNTIYF

j_call: TRBJ2-1
v_call: TRBV11-2
cdr3_aa: CASSPRGVGEQFF

j_call: TRBJ2-1
v_call: TRBV27
cdr3_aa: CASSLLGQGYNEQFF

j_call: TRBJ2-1
v_call: TRBV6-5
cdr3_aa: CASSNRDRGDNEQFF

j_call: TRBJ2-3
v_call: TRBV10-3
cdr3_aa: CAISETAGVVQDTQYF

j_call: TRBJ1-6
v_call: TRBV20-1
cdr3_aa: CSASPGFFSPLHF

j_call: TRBJ1-1
v_call: TRBV12-3/TRBV12-4
cdr3_aa: CASTPYTGALSVF

j_call: TRBJ2-7
v_call: TRBV12-5
cdr3_aa: CASGLVMHSSYEQYF

j_call: TRBJ2-7
v_call: TRBV5-4
cdr3_aa: CASSLGSAEQYF

j_call: TRBJ2-3
v_call: TRBV10-1
cdr3_aa: CASSEQTSTDTQYF

j_call: TRBJ2-2
v_call: TRBV7-2
cdr3_aa: CASSFVGRLNTGELFF

j_call: TRBJ1-4
v_call: TRBV2
cdr3_aa: CASSDLGATNEKLFF

j_call: TRBJ2-1
v_call: TRBV7-6
cdr3_aa: CASSLDLTGRANNEQFF

j_call: TRBJ1-4
v_call: TRBV10-2
cdr3_aa: CASSGREGALTNEKLFF

j_call: TRBJ2-1
v_call: TRBV28
cdr3_aa: CASSLGQGAREQFF

j_call: TRBJ2-7
v_call: TRBV11-3
cdr3_aa: CASSFLLAGGPGNEQYF

j_call: TRBJ2-2
v_call: TRBV6-5
cdr3_aa: CASSYADRQLFF

j_call: TRBJ1-2
v_call: TRBV5-1
cdr3_aa: CASSRPEIGQGRGTTGYTF

j_call: TRBJ2-1
v_call: TRBV18
cdr3_aa: CASSPTGFYNEQFF

j_call: TRBJ1-2
v_call: TRBV19
cdr3_aa: CASSIETKQGGYTF

j_call: TRBJ2-7
v_call: TRBV12-3/TRBV12-4
cdr3_aa: CASSFNGRAQYF

j_call: TRBJ2-1
v_call: TRBV5-4
cdr3_aa: CASTPASTDNEQFF

j_call: TRBJ2-7
v_call: TRBV2
cdr3_aa: CASRGLGYEQYF

j_call: TRBJ2-1
v_call: TRBV9
cdr3_aa: CASSVGPSGWLNNEQFF

j_call: TRBJ1-4
v_call: TRBV18
cdr3_aa: CASSPSPAGGREKLFF

j_call: TRBJ2-1
v_call: TRBV6-6
cdr3_aa: CASSEYSGSVFF

j_call: TRBJ2-1
v_call: TRBV7-2
cdr3_aa: CASSTRQGRVHNEQFF

j_call: TRBJ1-4
v_call: TRBV2
cdr3_aa: CASSGGSTATNEKLFF

j_call: TRBJ2-7
v_call: TRBV5-1
cdr3_aa: CASSSVPSLAGPTYEQYF

j_call: TRBJ2-6
v_call: TRBV6-5
cdr3_aa: CASSTVSGANVLTF